One and the same sample provided the 30 T cell receptor beta chains below, sequenced in a study of T-cell reconstitution after alpha-beta-depleted transplantation in children. Unique molecular identifiers were incorporated during preparation of the TCRbeta library. TCRdb recomputed calls from the PCR reads with MiXCR, one row per CDR3 protein. The sample has 200,000 to 250,000 distinct CDR3 sequences; around 12% are singletons. The source was PBMCs from the stem cell graft donor, collected from the stem cell graft. Receptors were obtained from a human donor who donated a stem cell graft to a child with acute lymphoblastic leukemia.

The V call is TRBV20-1, the J call TRBJ2-5; 9 nucleotides align to TRBD2. The CDR3 runs 15 residues. V gave up 7 bases and J gave up 5 bases; unmatched junction bases: 14. Germline CDR1 reads DFQATT; CDR2 reads SNEGSKA (reference sequence). In DNA, the CDR3 is TGCAGTGGGGCCCTCCGCGGGGGGGCTGAGGAGACCCAGTACTTC. It yields the protein CSGALRGGAEETQYF.

This clonotype was recorded at least ten times. The chain is built from TRBV20-1 and TRBJ2-5; D tentatively fits TRBD1 or TRBD2 (5 bases each). Germline loops: CDR1 DFQATT, CDR2 SNEGSKA (reference sequence). The V end lost 3 bases, the J end lost 5 bases, and 16 bases lay between the germline ends. The CDR3 length is 14 residues. DNA for the CDR3: TGCAGTGCTAGCGGGACGCTAGGGCTGGAGACCCAGTACTTC. It encodes CSASGTLGLETQYF.

The chain's CDR3 is CAWSVIYYEQYF. The CDR3 DNA reads TGTGCCTGGAGTGTGATCTACTACGAGCAGTACTTC. The gene calls are TRBV30 and TRBJ2-7; D gene ambiguous. Germline values: CDR1 GTSNPN, CDR2 SVGIG (reference sequence). V was clipped by 0 bases and J by 3 bases, with 6 bases between them. The CDR3 loop spans 12 amino acids.

This clonotype was picked up many times. The chain has TRBV29-1 and TRBJ1-1, with TRBD1 identical over 9 bases. CDR1 and CDR2 from the germline V gene are SQVTM and ANQGSEA. This CDR3 contains 14 residues. V lost 6 bases to trimming and J lost 5 bases; unmatched junction nucleotides: 10. In DNA form, the CDR3 reads TGCAGCGTGGCGGGACAGGGTATGGCTACTGAAGCTTTCTTT. Encoded protein: CSVAGQGMATEAFF. Variable domain in full (rest from reference TRBV29-1 and TRBJ1-1): SAVISQKPSRDICQRGTSLTIQCQVDSQVTMMFWYRQQPGQSLTLIATANQGSEATYESGFVIDKFPISRPNLTFSTLTVSNMSPEDSSIYLCSVAGQGMATEAFFGQGTRLTVV.

This clonotype was detected many times. This chain joins TRBV5-5 and TRBJ2-5; D gene ambiguous. The CDR3 consists of 14 residues. Trimming cost V 0 bases and J 2 bases, with 8 bases left between them. Germline CDR1 and CDR2: SGHKS and YYEKEE (reference sequence). In nucleotides, the CDR3 is TGTGCCAGCAGCTTGGGTGTGGCGCAAGAGACCCAGTACTTC. It codes for CASSLGVAQETQYF.

In its sample, this clonotype was seen many times. This chain connects TRBV7-6 to TRBJ2-5; the match to TRBD1 covers 7 bases. This CDR3 spans 14 amino acids. V lost 5 bases to trimming and J lost 3 bases; unmatched junction nucleotides: 6. CDR1 is SGHVS and CDR2 is FNYEAQ in the germline V gene. CDR3 in amino acids: CASSVRTGEETQYF. CDR3 nucleotide sequence: TGTGCCAGCAGCGTGCGCACAGGGGAAGAGACCCAGTACTTC.

This sequence joins TRBV6-4 and TRBJ1-1; D is perhaps TRBD1 (5 bases). Trimming took 8 bases from V and 0 from J, leaving 10 bases between them. In germline, CDR1 is MRHNA, CDR2 SNTAGT. The CDR3 is made up of 13 amino acids. The CDR3 DNA is TGTGCCAGCCGGGGGAACATGAACACTGAAGCTTTCTTT. It codes for CASRGNMNTEAFF.

This clonotype was detected ten times or more. The chain has TRBV5-6 and TRBJ2-5; D perhaps matches TRBD1 (5 bases). In germline, CDR1 is SGHDT, CDR2 YYEEEE. The V gene lost 2 bases and the J gene lost 5 bases, with 10 bases spanning the gap. This CDR3 has 13 residues. The DNA of the CDR3 is TGTGCCAGCAGCTTAGGGGCCTTGGAGACCCAGTACTTC. Translated: CASSLGALETQYF.

Concerning this clonotype itself: This clone may be a read error of a much larger clone one base away. The rearrangement joins TRBV6-1 to TRBJ2-3; 10 bases agree with TRBD2. Germline loops: CDR1 MNHNS, CDR2 SASEGT. This CDR3 region has 16 residues. CDR3 protein: CASSPTSGRPTNTQYF. CDR3 DNA: TGTGCCAGCAGTCCGACTAGCGGGCGGCCCACAAATACGCAGTATTTT.

This clonotype appeared many times. The genes are TRBV5-1 and TRBJ1-5, with TRBD1 identical over 7 bases. The CDR3 runs 15 residues. Germline trimming cut 4 bases from V and 6 bases from J; bases unmatched to any gene: 10. Germline CDR1 and CDR2: SGHRS and YFSETQ. The CDR3 DNA reads TGCGCCAGCAGCCCAAGGACAGGCCGGTCTCAGCCCCAGCATTTT. Amino acid sequence: CASSPRTGRSQPQHF.

This clonotype was detected ten times or more. V gene TRBV6-1 combines with J gene TRBJ1-6; the D gene is possibly TRBD1 (6 bases). CDR3 length: 13 amino acids. Germline V gives CDR1 MNHNS, CDR2 SASEGT. The germline V and J ends were trimmed by 3 bases and 12 bases, with 12 bases remaining between them. The CDR3 is CASSDTGTQPLHF. DNA of the CDR3: TGTGCCAGCAGTGATACAGGGACCCAACCCCTCCACTTT.

This clonotype was counted many times. This chain connects TRBV2 to TRBJ2-7, with TRBD1 matching 8 bases. Germline assignment: CDR1 SNHLY and CDR2 FYNNEI. This CDR3 region has 14 residues. Trimming took 6 bases from V and 4 from J; bases not matched to a gene: 8. The CDR3 coding sequence is TGTGCCAGCAGAGCCGACAGGGGAAGATACGAGCAGTACTTC. Its protein product is CASRADRGRYEQYF.

This clonotype was observed many times. The chain links TRBV29-1 to TRBJ2-7; D may be TRBD1 or TRBD2 (5 bases each). This CDR3 is built from 15 residues. V dropped 6 bases and J dropped 4 bases, with 22 bases sitting between them. The germline gives CDR1 SQVTM, CDR2 ANQGSEA. CDR3 sequence reads: CSVLGPGLERYEQYF. The CDR3 DNA is TGCAGCGTACTGGGGCCGGGGCTGGAGAGATACGAGCAGTACTTC.

The J gene is TRBJ2-7, the V gene TRBV6-1; TRBD1 aligns across 10 bases. Germline V lookup: CDR1 MNHNS, CDR2 SASEGT. The CDR3 is made up of 15 amino acids. V trimming: 5 bases; J trimming: 6 bases; junction bases outside the gene matches: 10. CDR3 nucleotides: TGTGCCAGCAGTCCCGACAGGGGGCAAGGGCGCGAGCAGTACTTC. Protein product: CASSPDRGQGREQYF.

This clonotype was counted ten times or more. J is TRBJ2-7 and V is TRBV6-5; 8 bases fit TRBD2. V was pared by 5 bases and J by 3 bases, with 6 bases of the junction left unmatched. The CDR3 sequence is 14 residues long. Germline assignment: CDR1 MNHEY and CDR2 SVGAGI. CDR3 nucleotides: TGTGCCAGCAGTCTACAGGGACTAGTCTACGAGCAGTACTTC. The encoded protein is CASSLQGLVYEQYF.

This clonotype came up many times. The rearrangement uses TRBV3-1 and TRBJ2-4, with D hard to call. V lost 4 bases, J lost 0 bases, and 16 bases lay in between. The germline V gene encodes CDR1 LGHDT and CDR2 YNNKEL (reference sequence). This CDR3 comprises 17 residues. CDR3 amino acids: CASSPAEIQLAKNIQYF. The CDR3 nucleotides read TGTGCCAGCAGCCCCGCAGAGATTCAGCTAGCCAAAAACATTCAGTACTTC.

This clonotype showed up many times. The genes are TRBV12-3 or TRBV12-4 and TRBJ2-2; tentative D call: TRBD1 (6 bases). Trimming pared 5 bases from V and 6 bases from J, leaving 16 bases between. The CDR3 consists of 15 residues. CDR3 nucleotide sequence: TGTGCCAGCAGTAGCCCCCAGGGGCTGGCCGGGGAGCTGTTTTTT. Its protein product is CASSSPQGLAGELFF.

The sample holds many counts of this clonotype. V gene TRBV29-1 combines with J gene TRBJ1-5; D possibly corresponds to TRBD1 (6 bases). V gave up 7 bases and J gave up 3 bases, with 16 bases separating them. Germline V lookup: CDR1 SQVTM, CDR2 ANQGSEA. CDR3 size: 14 residues. The CDR3 nucleotides are TGCAGCGCCAAGACGGGGGCGGCCAATCAGCCCCAGCATTTT. Encoded protein: CSAKTGAANQPQHF. Full variable domain (outside the CDR3, taken from reference TRBV29-1 and TRBJ1-5): SAVISQKPSRDICQRGTSLTIQCQVDSQVTMMFWYRQQPGQSLTLIATANQGSEATYESGFVIDKFPISRPNLTFSTLTVSNMSPEDSSIYLCSAKTGAANQPQHFGDGTRLSIL.

Ten or more counts support this clonotype. The chain links TRBV7-9 to TRBJ2-1; D is unresolved. The germline V and J ends were trimmed by 5 bases and 4 bases, with 21 bases remaining between them. The CDR3 totals 17 residues. Germline CDR1 SEHNR, CDR2 FQNEAQ (reference sequence). The DNA for the CDR3 is TGTGCCAGCAGCCCTGAGGATAGCCTCTACACATACAATGAGCAGTTCTTC. Translated, it gives CASSPEDSLYTYNEQFF.

This clonotype has a count of ten or more. The CDR3 DNA sequence: TGTGCCAGCAGCTTGGAACCGCGGGGAGGCGGCTACACCTTC. This encodes CASSLEPRGGGYTF. This chain uses TRBV5-6 with TRBJ1-2; D ambiguous. V lost 0 bases to trimming and J lost 8 bases, with 14 bases between them. Germline values: CDR1 SGHDT, CDR2 YYEEEE. CDR3 length: 14 amino acids.

In this sample, this clonotype turned up many times. The CDR3 loop is CASSVVGGTGNEQFF. The CDR3 coding sequence is TGTGCCAGCAGCGTAGTGGGGGGGACTGGGAATGAGCAGTTCTTC. The J gene is TRBJ2-1, the V gene TRBV9, with 7 bases aligning to TRBD2. With V trimmed by 0 bases and J by 7 bases, 7 bases remained unmatched. The germline gives CDR1 SGDLS, CDR2 YYNGEE. CDR3 length: 15 amino acids.

Ten or more counts support this clonotype. The chain uses TRBV18 and TRBJ1-2; weak D call: TRBD1 (6 bases). V was cut by 2 bases and J by 4 bases, with 8 bases left in between. Germline CDR1 and CDR2: KGHSH and LQKENI. CDR3 size: 13 residues. The CDR3, as DNA: TGTGCCAGCTCACCAGGACAGACCTATGGCTACACCTTC. Protein product: CASSPGQTYGYTF.

This clonotype was counted many times. The chain joins TRBV4-1 to TRBJ2-1; the D is unclear. CDR1 is MGHRA and CDR2 is YSYEKL in the germline V gene. The V and J ends lost 0 bases and 7 bases respectively, with 7 bases between them. The CDR3 loop spans 13 amino acids. CDR3 sequence: CASSQDRNNEQFF. The CDR3 DNA sequence: TGCGCCAGCAGCCAAGATCGGAATAATGAGCAGTTCTTC.

This clonotype was recorded at least ten times. This chain connects TRBV4-3 to TRBJ1-5; no reliable D call. Trimming shortened V by 0 bases and J by 0 bases, and 18 bases separated the two germline ends. Looked up from germline, CDR1 is LGHNA and CDR2 is YSLEER. The CDR3 is 19 residues long. CDR3 loop: CASSQEVLTVDYSNQPQHF. In nucleotides, the CDR3 is TGCGCCAGCAGCCAAGAAGTGCTGACGGTAGACTATAGCAATCAGCCCCAGCATTTT.

This clonotype was counted ten times or more. In nucleotides, the CDR3 is TGCAGTGCTACGGGGCGAGGAGATACGCAGTATTTT. It is translated as CSATGRGDTQYF. The rearrangement links TRBV20-1 to TRBJ2-3; D is tentatively TRBD1 or TRBD2 (5 bases each). V was trimmed by 4 bases and J by 5 bases, leaving 10 bases between them. Per germline, CDR1 DFQATT and CDR2 SNEGSKA (reference sequence). CDR3 length: 12 amino acids.

This clonotype has a count of ten or more. The chain is built from TRBV7-2 and TRBJ2-5, with no clear D. V gave up 6 bases and J gave up 1 base, with 6 bases separating them. The germline V gene has CDR1 SGHTA and CDR2 FQGNSA. The CDR3 is 12 residues long. The CDR3 coding sequence is TGTGCCAGCAGGTTGCCCCAAGAGACCCAGTACTTC. Translating it yields CASRLPQETQYF.

Many counts were recorded for this clonotype. The V call is TRBV4-2, the J call TRBJ2-7; the match to TRBD1 covers 7 bases. CDR3 length equals 15 residues. CDR1 and CDR2 from the germline V gene are LGHNA and YNFKEQ. The J segment lost 6 bases and the V segment lost 0 bases, leaving 8 bases of the junction unmatched. The CDR3 nucleotides read TGTGCCAGCAGCCAAGATGCTTACAGGGGCAGCGAGCAGTACTTC. Translated, it gives CASSQDAYRGSEQYF.

This clonotype appeared many times. This chain joins TRBV12-3 or TRBV12-4 and TRBJ1-5; 8 bases map to TRBD1. The V and J ends lost 4 bases and 7 bases, in that order; junction bases with no gene match: 12. The CDR3 runs 16 residues. This CDR3 is CASSSITTGVEQPQHF. In DNA form, the CDR3 reads TGTGCCAGCAGTTCCATTACGACAGGGGTAGAACAGCCCCAGCATTTT.

At least ten counts were recorded for this clonotype. The chain joins TRBV5-5 to TRBJ1-2; D unresolved. V was trimmed by 3 bases and J by 4 bases, leaving 10 bases between them. The CDR3 extends over 13 amino acids. Germline V gene sequence: CDR1 SGHKS, CDR2 YYEKEE (reference sequence). The CDR3 DNA reads as TGTGCCAGCAGCTCGGAAGGCTTCTATGGCTACACCTTC. It yields the protein CASSSEGFYGYTF.

This clonotype was counted at least ten times. The chain carries TRBV29-1 and TRBJ1-2; possible D gene TRBD1, 6 bases. Per the germline V gene, CDR1 is SQVTM and CDR2 is ANQGSEA. The CDR3 is made up of 14 amino acids. Trimming removed 0 bases at V and 4 bases at J, with 12 bases between. The CDR3 spells CSVEDQRGGYGYTF. Written as DNA, the CDR3 is TGCAGCGTTGAAGATCAGAGGGGGGGCTATGGCTACACCTTC.